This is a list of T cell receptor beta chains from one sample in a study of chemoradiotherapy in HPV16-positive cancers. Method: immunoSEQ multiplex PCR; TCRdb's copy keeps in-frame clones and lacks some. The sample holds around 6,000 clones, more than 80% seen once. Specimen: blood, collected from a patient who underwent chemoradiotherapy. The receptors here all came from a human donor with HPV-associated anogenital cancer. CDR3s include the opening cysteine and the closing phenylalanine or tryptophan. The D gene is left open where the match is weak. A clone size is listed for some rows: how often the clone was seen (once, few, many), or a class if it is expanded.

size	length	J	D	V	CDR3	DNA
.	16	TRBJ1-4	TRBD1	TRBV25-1	CASARGQGTSNEKLFF	TGTGCCAGCGCTAGGGGACAGGGCACTTCCAATGAAAAACTGTTTTTT
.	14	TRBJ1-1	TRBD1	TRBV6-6	CASSYSNRGGEAFF	TGTGCCAGCAGTTACTCGAACAGGGGCGGTGAAGCTTTCTTT
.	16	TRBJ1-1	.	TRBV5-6	CASSLVGPGGGTEAFF	TGTGCCAGCAGCTTGGTTGGCCCGGGGGGAGGGACTGAAGCTTTCTTT
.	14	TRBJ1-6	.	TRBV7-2	CASSLDRSNSPLHF	TGTGCCAGCAGCTTAGACAGGTCTAATTCACCCCTCCACTTT
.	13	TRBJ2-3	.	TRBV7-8	CASSFMRTDTQYF	TGTGCCAGCAGCTTTATGCGCACAGATACGCAGTATTTT
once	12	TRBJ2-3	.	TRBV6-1	CSLTPDADTQYF	TGTTCCCTCACCCCTGACGCAGATACGCAGTATTTT
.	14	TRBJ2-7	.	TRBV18	CASSPQVSSYEQYF	TGTGCCAGCTCACCACAGGTTAGCTCCTACGAGCAGTACTTC
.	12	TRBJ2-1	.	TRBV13	CASRDLGHEQFF	TGTGCCAGCAGGGACCTCGGCCATGAGCAGTTCTTC
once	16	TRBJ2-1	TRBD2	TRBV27	CASSSVAGGPHNEQFF	TGTGCCAGCAGTTCCGTAGCGGGAGGGCCCCACAATGAGCAGTTCTTC
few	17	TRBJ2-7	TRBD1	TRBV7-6	CASSLVHPVTGDFEQYF	TGTGCCAGCAGCTTAGTACATCCGGTGACAGGGGACTTCGAGCAGTACTTC
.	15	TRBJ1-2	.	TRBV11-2	CASSLDPLTLYGYTF	TGTGCCAGCAGCTTAGATCCACTTACCCTCTATGGCTACACCTTC
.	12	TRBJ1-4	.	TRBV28	CASSLAAGQQFF	TGTGCCAGCAGTTTAGCGGCAGGCCAGCAATTTTTT
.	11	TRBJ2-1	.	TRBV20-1	CSAELYNEQFF	TGCAGTGCTGAGCTTTACAATGAGCAGTTCTTC
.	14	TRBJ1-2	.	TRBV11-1	CASSLYGNFPGYTF	TGTGCCAGCAGCTTGTACGGAAATTTCCCCGGCTACACCTTC